This T cell receptor (beta chain) came from a study of blood T cell repertoires in COVID-19. About the research overall: Whether acute or convalescent, the COVID-19 samples came from the United States, Italy and Spain. PBMCs, B-cell-depleted T cells, or T cells provided the cDNA or gDNA that made up the material.

Per the authors' pipeline: Counts of nucleated cells, estimated from reference gene primer amplification, were obtained. TCRdb's table, derived via immunoSEQ multiplex PCR, lists solely in-frame clones and lacks some. V, J and clone size derive from that table, while D and trimming were established from the DNA sequence. The profile shows fewer than 250,000 clones, more than 70% of them singletons. Germline loops: CDR1 WSHSY, CDR2 SAAADI. The CDR3 is 17 amino acids. The J segment lost 1 base and the V segment lost 6 bases, leaving 13 bases of the junction unmatched. This receptor was taken from a man in his fifties or sixties with active or convalescent COVID-19. Sequencing was performed on peripheral blood. The V and J genes are TRBV10-2 and TRBJ2-5; 8 bases match TRBD1. Written as DNA, the CDR3 is TGCGCCAGCAGCACAGGGGGATTCGGACGGGGCCAAGAGACCCAGTACTTC. Amino acids: CASSTGGFGRGQETQYF.